This record covers a single TCR beta chain. The data were taken from a study of OX40 agonist ivuxolimab in advanced cancers. Sequencing used immunoSEQ multiplex PCR; TCRdb keeps in-frame clones, though not all of them. This table holds 60,000 or so clones, around 85% found once. Between the trimmed V and J ends, which lost 0 bases and 7 bases, there was a span of 9 bases. The CDR3 extends over 13 amino acids. The germline V gene encodes CDR1 MNHEY and CDR2 SVGAGI. Sequencing used CD4+ or CD8+ T cells sorted from blood, obtained in a trial of the OX40 agonist ivuxolimab. This sequence joins TRBV6-5 and TRBJ1-2, with D maybe TRBD1 (5 bases). The receptor was derived from an adult with an advanced solid tumor such as melanoma, head and neck, liver or kidney cancer. CDR3: CASSYSGHSGYTF. As DNA, the CDR3 is TGTGCCAGCAGTTACTCTGGACATAGTGGCTACACCTTC.